Following are 14 T cell receptor beta chains from one sample sequenced in a study of cytomegalovirus exposure and HLA in healthy donors. TCRdb's table, derived via immunoSEQ multiplex PCR, lists solely in-frame clones and lacks some. Among 95,000 to 120,000 clones listed, around 95% were seen once. Sequenced material: PBMCs. The receptors shown here come from a woman aged 18-29 years in good health and CMV-seronegative.

J is TRBJ1-2 and V is TRBV27; D not certain. In germline, CDR1 is MNHEY, CDR2 SMNVEV (reference sequence). V lost 2 bases to trimming and J lost 5 bases, with 18 bases between them. The CDR3 is made up of 16 amino acids. CDR3 protein: CASSLGPPSGSYGYTF. The CDR3 DNA reads as TGTGCCAGCAGTTTAGGCCCCCCTTCGGGTTCTTATGGCTACACCTTC.

V is TRBV5-4 and J is TRBJ2-1; no clear D gene. The CDR3 loop spans 12 amino acids. Trimming shortened V by 2 bases and J by 7 bases, and 7 bases separated the two germline ends. Per the germline V gene, CDR1 is SGHNT and CDR2 is YYREEE (reference sequence). This CDR3 reads CASSFRQNEQFF. The CDR3, as DNA: TGTGCCAGCAGCTTTAGACAAAATGAGCAGTTCTTC.

This chain links TRBV5-1 with TRBJ2-2; TRBD1 matches at 8 bases. Germline CDR1 and CDR2: SGHRS and YFSETQ. The junction had 7 bases not matched to a gene; V was cut back by 4 bases and J by 5 bases. This CDR3 has 15 amino acids. The CDR3 loop reads CASSGRDRQTGELFF. The CDR3 coding sequence is TGCGCCAGCAGCGGCCGGGACAGGCAGACCGGGGAGCTGTTTTTT. Full variable domain (outside the CDR3, taken from reference TRBV5-1 and TRBJ2-2): KAGVTQTPRYLIKTRGQQVTLSCSPISGHRSVSWYQQTPGQGLQFLFEYFSETQRNKGNFPGRFSGRQFSNSRSEMNVSTLELGDSALYLCASSGRDRQTGELFFGEGSRLTVL.

V usage is TRBV4-1 and J usage is TRBJ2-7, with 11 bases identical to TRBD2. Trimming took 2 bases from V and 4 from J; bases not matched to a gene: 4. This CDR3 has 15 amino acids. The germline V gene has CDR1 MGHRA and CDR2 YSYEKL. CDR3 sequence: CASSQRLAGRYEQYF. For the CDR3, the DNA is TGCGCCAGCAGCCAAAGACTAGCGGGGAGGTACGAGCAGTACTTC.

The V and J genes are TRBV4-1 and TRBJ2-7, with D tentatively TRBD1 (6 bases). Trimming removed 2 bases at V and 4 bases at J, with 12 bases between. In germline, CDR1 is MGHRA, CDR2 YSYEKL. This CDR3 contains 14 residues. This CDR3 reads CASSQLPGQYEQYF. In DNA form, the CDR3 reads TGCGCCAGCAGCCAACTCCCGGGACAATACGAGCAGTACTTC.

The chain has TRBV11-2 and TRBJ2-5, with D tentatively TRBD1 (6 bases). Germline V gene lookup returns CDR1 SGHAT and CDR2 FQNNGV. V gave up 0 bases and J gave up 4 bases, with 9 bases separating them. This CDR3 spans 14 amino acids. For the CDR3, the DNA is TGTGCCAGCAGCTTAGACAGGGGTGGAGAGACCCAGTACTTC. It specifies CASSLDRGGETQYF.

The chain combines TRBV29-1 with TRBJ1-5; D unclear. The germline V gene has CDR1 SQVTM and CDR2 ANQGSEA. V was shortened by 3 bases and J by 2 bases, with 14 bases between the two germline ends. The length of the CDR3 is 15 residues. CDR3 nucleotide sequence: TGCAGCGTTGATGTTGGGGAGAGGGGCAATCAGCCCCAGCATTTT. Translating it yields CSVDVGERGNQPQHF.

With respect to this clone: The identical CDR3 is also encoded by other nucleotide sequences in the sample. The chain carries TRBV5-1 and TRBJ2-1; TRBD2 matches 14 bases. The CDR3 runs 16 residues. V was pared by 4 bases and J by 1 base, with 1 base of the junction left unmatched. CDR1 SGHRS and CDR2 YFSETQ come from the germline V gene. CDR3 sequence: CASSRTSGGSYNEQFF. CDR3 bases: TGCGCCAGCAGCCGGACTAGCGGGGGGTCCTACAATGAGCAGTTCTTC.

The chain uses TRBV4-3 and TRBJ1-3; 8 nucleotides agree with TRBD1. The germline CDR1 and CDR2 sequences are LGHNA and YSLEER. V lost 0 bases, J lost 4 bases, and 2 bases stayed unmatched. The CDR3 contains 15 residues. This chain's CDR3 is CASSQDQGAGNTIYF. As DNA, the CDR3 is TGCGCCAGCAGCCAAGATCAGGGGGCCGGAAACACCATATATTTT.

This sequence joins TRBV7-6 and TRBJ1-3, with 9 nucleotides matching TRBD1. The germline CDR1 and CDR2 sequences are SGHVS and FNYEAQ. With V trimmed by 5 bases and J by 0 bases, 5 bases remained unmatched. The CDR3 consists of 16 residues. The CDR3 reads CASSATGGISGNTIYF. The DNA of the CDR3 is TGTGCCAGCAGCGCAACAGGGGGCATCTCTGGAAACACCATATATTTT.

The CDR3: CASSLDPGSGELFF. CDR3 DNA sequence: TGTGCCAGCAGCTTAGATCCGGGGAGCGGGGAGCTGTTTTTT. The chain employs TRBV11-2 and TRBJ2-2; a weak D match, TRBD2 (5 bases). V gave up 0 bases and J gave up 7 bases, with 9 bases separating them. Germline CDR1 SGHAT, CDR2 FQNNGV. The CDR3 totals 14 residues.

The rearrangement links TRBV18 to TRBJ1-1; 7 nucleotides agree with TRBD1. V lost 3 bases to trimming and J lost 2 bases; unmatched junction nucleotides: 3. The CDR3 is made up of 14 amino acids. CDR1 and CDR2 from the germline V gene are KGHSH and LQKENI. Written as DNA, the CDR3 is TGTGCCAGCTCACCTCGACAGGGTAACACTGAAGCTTTCTTT. Protein: CASSPRQGNTEAFF. The whole variable domain, filled in from reference TRBV18 and TRBJ1-1, reads NAGVMQNPRHLVRRRGQEARLRCSPMKGHSHVYWYRQLPEEGLKFMVYLQKENIIDESGMPKERFSAEFPKEGPSILRIQQVVRGDSAAYFCASSPRQGNTEAFFGQGTRLTVV.

The V and J genes are TRBV7-9 and TRBJ2-3; TRBD1 matches at 7 bases. Germline V CDR1 and CDR2: SEHNR, FQNEAQ (reference sequence). The CDR3 has 15 residues. J gave up 2 bases and V 4 bases, and 6 bases lay outside the gene matches. The CDR3 sequence is CASSYQGEPTDTQYF. CDR3 sequence (DNA): TGTGCCAGCAGCTATCAGGGGGAGCCCACAGATACGCAGTATTTT.

The chain uses TRBV27 and TRBJ2-7; the D gene is possibly TRBD2 (6 bases). Trimming removed 8 bases from V and 2 bases from J, with 16 bases in between. Germline V gene data show CDR1 as MNHEY and CDR2 as SMNVEV (reference sequence). There are 14 residues in the CDR3. The CDR3: CASPPQASAYEQYF. Written as DNA, the CDR3 is TGTGCCAGCCCTCCCCAAGCTAGCGCCTACGAGCAGTACTTC.